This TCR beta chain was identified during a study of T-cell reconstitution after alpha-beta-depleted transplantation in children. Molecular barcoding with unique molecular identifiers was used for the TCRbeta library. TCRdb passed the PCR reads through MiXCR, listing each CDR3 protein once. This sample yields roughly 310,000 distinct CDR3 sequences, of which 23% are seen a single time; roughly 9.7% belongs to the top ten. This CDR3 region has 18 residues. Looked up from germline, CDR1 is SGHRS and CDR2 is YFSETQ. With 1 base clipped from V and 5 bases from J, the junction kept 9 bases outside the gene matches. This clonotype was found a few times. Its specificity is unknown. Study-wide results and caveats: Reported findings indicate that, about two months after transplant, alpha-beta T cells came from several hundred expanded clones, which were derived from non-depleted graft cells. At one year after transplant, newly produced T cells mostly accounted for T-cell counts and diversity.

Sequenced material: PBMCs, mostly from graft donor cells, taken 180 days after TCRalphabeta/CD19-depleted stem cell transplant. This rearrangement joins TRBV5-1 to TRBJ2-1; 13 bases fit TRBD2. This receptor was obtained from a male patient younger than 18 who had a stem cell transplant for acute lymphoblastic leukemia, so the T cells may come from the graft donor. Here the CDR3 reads CASSLLTSGRALDNEQFF. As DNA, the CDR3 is TGCGCCAGCAGCTTGCTAACTAGCGGGAGGGCCCTGGACAATGAGCAGTTCTTC.